The 17 T cell receptor beta chains presented below share a single source sample, sequenced in a study of vaccination and CD4 T cells after COVID-19. Treatment of the sample: approximately 9-day PBMC culture with coronavirus spike peptide pools or control peptides (ViraFEST assay). What these receptors recognize is not known. Oncomine TCR Beta short-read sequencing was applied to DNA from cultured CD4+ T cells. TCRdb re-called the PCR reads with MiXCR, one entry per CDR3 protein. The sample has more than 10,000 distinct CDR3 sequences; approximately 61% are singletons. What was sequenced was CD4+ T cells from blood, cultured in vitro. The receptors originated from a human donor who had recovered from COVID-19.

V gene TRBV4-3 combines with J gene TRBJ2-5; weak D call: TRBD2 (6 bases). The length of the CDR3 is 13 residues. Germline-derived CDR1 and CDR2 are LGHNA and YSLEER. V was trimmed by 2 bases and J by 7 bases, leaving 11 bases between them. Here the CDR3 DNA reads TGCGCCAGCAGCCAAAATATGGAGGGGACCCAGTACTTC. Translation: CASSQNMEGTQYF.

The chain couples TRBV7-9 to TRBJ1-2; TRBD1 matches 7 bases. Germline CDR1 SEHNR, CDR2 FQNEAQ (reference sequence). This CDR3 has 13 residues. V was clipped by 5 bases and J by 8 bases; unmatched bases: 8. The CDR3: CASSPTTGVGYTF. Written as DNA, the CDR3 is TGTGCCAGCAGCCCCACAACAGGGGTCGGCTACACCTTC.

The DNA of the CDR3 is TGCGCCAGCAGCCCAACATTGAGGGGATATAGCAATCAGCCCCAGCATTTT. This encodes CASSPTLRGYSNQPQHF. This sequence joins TRBV5-1 and TRBJ1-5; D is perhaps TRBD1 (5 bases). CDR1 SGHRS and CDR2 YFSETQ come from the germline V gene. The V gene lost 4 bases and the J gene lost 0 bases, with 17 bases spanning the gap. The CDR3 totals 17 residues.

In this sample, this clonotype turned up a few times. J is TRBJ2-5 and V is TRBV11-3; tentatively, D is TRBD1 or TRBD2 (5 bases each). This CDR3 has 15 residues. CDR1 is SGHNT, CDR2 YENEEA, per germline. V was cut by 3 bases and J by 1 base, with 12 bases left in between. For the CDR3, the DNA is TGTGCCAGCAGCTTGAGGGACGCGATCCAAGAGACCCAGTACTTC. Its translation is CASSLRDAIQETQYF.

V usage is TRBV6-5 and J usage is TRBJ2-1, with unresolved D. CDR1 is MNHEY and CDR2 is SVGAGI in the germline V gene. The CDR3 sequence is 11 residues long. The germline V and J ends were trimmed by 4 bases and 9 bases, with 7 bases remaining between them. This CDR3 is CASSWLGEQFF. The CDR3 DNA sequence: TGTGCCAGCAGTTGGCTGGGTGAGCAGTTCTTC.

In this sample, this clonotype turned up a few times. The chain has TRBV6-1 and TRBJ2-7, with D possibly matching TRBD2 (6 bases). The CDR3 has 16 amino acids. CDR1 is MNHNS and CDR2 is SASEGT in the germline V gene. V was trimmed by 6 bases and J by 3 bases, leaving 21 bases between them. The DNA of the CDR3 is TGTGCCAGCAGGTCTCCCGCGGGAAAGAACGGCTACGAGCAGTACTTC. This codes for CASRSPAGKNGYEQYF.

The rearrangement joins TRBV4-1 to TRBJ1-2; perhaps TRBD1 as D (5 bases). CDR1 is MGHRA and CDR2 is YSYEKL in the germline V gene. CDR3 length: 15 amino acids. The V end was cut by 1 base, the J end by 7 bases, with 16 bases between. The CDR3 protein is CASSQVGSKGTGYTF. DNA for the CDR3: TGCGCCAGCAGCCAAGTAGGATCCAAGGGGACTGGCTACACCTTC.

There are a few counts of this clonotype. The chain carries TRBV20-1 and TRBJ1-3; tentative D call: TRBD1 (6 bases). The germline V and J ends were trimmed by 5 bases and 0 bases, with 11 bases remaining between them. The CDR3 extends over 14 amino acids. Looked up from germline, CDR1 is DFQATT and CDR2 is SNEGSKA (reference sequence). As DNA, the CDR3 is TGCAGTGCTTTCCGACAGGCCTCTGGAAACACCATATATTTT. The encoded protein is CSAFRQASGNTIYF.

This clonotype was seen a handful of times. The chain joins TRBV7-2 to TRBJ2-3; TRBD1 matches 9 bases. Germline lookup yields CDR1 SGHTA and CDR2 FQGNSA. This CDR3 is 17 amino acids long. The V and J ends lost 5 bases and 3 bases, in that order; junction bases with no gene match: 12. The CDR3 protein is CASSPFSGTGLTDTQYF. The CDR3, as DNA: TGTGCCAGCAGCCCCTTTTCGGGGACAGGGTTAACAGATACGCAGTATTTT. Drawing the rest from reference TRBV7-2 and TRBJ2-3, the complete variable domain is GAGVSQSPSNKVTEKGKDVELRCDPISGHTALYWYRQSLGQGLEFLIYFQGNSAPDKSGLPSDRFSAERTGGSVSTLTIQRTQQEDSAVYLCASSPFSGTGLTDTQYFGPGTRLTVL.

The genes are TRBV9 and TRBJ2-5; 8 bases are a match to TRBD2. CDR3 size: 16 residues. V was clipped by 3 bases and J by 5 bases; unmatched bases: 12. Germline loops: CDR1 SGDLS, CDR2 YYNGEE. Written as DNA, the CDR3 is TGTGCCAGCAGCGACCAACTTTTTAGCGGGGTGGAGACCCAGTACTTC. Amino acids: CASSDQLFSGVETQYF.

This chain joins TRBV20-1 and TRBJ1-2; no definite D call. Per the germline V gene, CDR1 is DFQATT and CDR2 is SNEGSKA (reference sequence). The V end was cut by 0 bases, the J end by 2 bases, with 7 bases between. The CDR3 consists of 13 residues. CDR3 DNA: TGCAGTGCTAGAGAGGTCAGCAACTATGGCTACACCTTC. It codes for CSAREVSNYGYTF.

The chain has TRBV6-2 or TRBV6-3 and TRBJ1-2; D remains ambiguous. Germline CDR1 reads MNHEY; CDR2 reads SVGEGT. This CDR3 is 15 amino acids long. Trimming pared 2 bases from V and 2 bases from J, leaving 12 bases between. Here the CDR3 DNA reads TGTGCCAGCAGTTACGACACCCTGAAAAACTATGGCTACACCTTC. Translation: CASSYDTLKNYGYTF.

The CDR3 DNA follows: TGTGCCACCAGCAGAGATCAGGAGTATTCACCCCTCCACTTT. This translates into CATSRDQEYSPLHF. The gene calls are TRBV15 and TRBJ1-6; D is undetermined. Germline lookup yields CDR1 LNHNV and CDR2 YYDKDF (reference sequence). V lost 0 bases and J lost 8, with 8 bases in between. The length of the CDR3 is 14 residues.

The CDR3 bases are TGTGCCAGCAGCTTAGCCCTAGCGGGGGGGCTACAAGAGACCCAGTACTTC. This translates into CASSLALAGGLQETQYF. The chain uses TRBV7-9 and TRBJ2-5, with TRBD2 matching over 12 bases. The junction had 4 bases not matched to a gene; V was cut back by 0 bases and J by 2 bases. This CDR3 has 17 amino acids. CDR1 and CDR2 (germline): SEHNR, FQNEAQ (reference sequence).

The V call is TRBV6-4, the J call TRBJ2-7; no definite D call. Germline CDR1 and CDR2: MRHNA and SNTAGT. This CDR3 has 13 residues. The V gene lost 4 bases and the J gene lost 6 bases, with 13 bases spanning the gap. CDR3 sequence: CASSVTVSTEQYF. CDR3 DNA sequence: TGTGCCAGCAGTGTGACGGTATCTACCGAGCAGTACTTC.

The chain joins TRBV6-1 to TRBJ1-5; tentative D call: TRBD1 (5 bases). Trimming left V 6 bases short and J 5 bases short, with 8 bases between. This CDR3 comprises 12 residues. In germline, CDR1 is MNHNS, CDR2 SASEGT. CDR3 in DNA: TGTGCCAGCAGGGACAACTATCAGCCCCAGCATTTT. It is translated as CASRDNYQPQHF.

This rearrangement joins TRBV29-1 to TRBJ1-1; D is unresolved. V was cut by 4 bases and J by 4 bases, with 4 bases left in between. The length of the CDR3 is 10 residues. Per the germline V gene, CDR1 is SQVTM and CDR2 is ANQGSEA. CDR3: CSVGATEAFF. DNA for the CDR3: TGCAGCGTTGGTGCCACTGAAGCTTTCTTT.